This T cell receptor (beta chain) was observed in a study of T cell clones after liver transplantation. The ends were cut back, 5 bases at V and 0 bases at J, with 14 bases in the middle. This CDR3 has 16 amino acids. Germline CDR1 reads SEHNR; CDR2 reads FQNEAQ (reference sequence). Repertoires were generated with immunoSEQ multiplex PCR, while TCRdb's copy carries only in-frame clones and drops some. The sample holds tens of thousands of clones, 65% to 85% seen once. Sequencing was performed on CD4+ T cells from blood, taken before liver transplant. The V and J genes are TRBV7-9 and TRBJ2-1; perhaps TRBD1 as D (7 bases). The source of this sequence is a human donor who received a liver transplant. The CDR3 here is CASSGRGDHSYNEQFF. Written as DNA, the CDR3 is TGTGCCAGCAGCGGCAGGGGGGACCACTCCTACAATGAGCAGTTCTTC.